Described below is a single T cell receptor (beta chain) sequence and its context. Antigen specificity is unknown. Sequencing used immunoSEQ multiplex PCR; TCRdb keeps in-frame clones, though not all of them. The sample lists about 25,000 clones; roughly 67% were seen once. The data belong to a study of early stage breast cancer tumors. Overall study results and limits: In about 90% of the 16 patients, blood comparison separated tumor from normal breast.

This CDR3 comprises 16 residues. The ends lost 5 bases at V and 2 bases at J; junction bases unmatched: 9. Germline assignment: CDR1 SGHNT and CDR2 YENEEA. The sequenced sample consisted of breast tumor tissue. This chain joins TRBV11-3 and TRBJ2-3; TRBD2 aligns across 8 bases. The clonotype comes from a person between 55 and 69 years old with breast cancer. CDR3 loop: CASSLGLAGLTDTQYF. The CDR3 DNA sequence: TGTGCCAGCAGCCTCGGCTTAGCGGGACTCACAGATACGCAGTATTTT. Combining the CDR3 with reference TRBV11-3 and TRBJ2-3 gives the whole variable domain EAGVVQSPRYKIIEKKQPVAFWCNPISGHNTLYWYLQNLGQGPELLIRYENEEAVDDSQLPKDRFSAERLKGVDSTLKIQPAELGDSAVYLCASSLGLAGLTDTQYFGPGTRLTVL.